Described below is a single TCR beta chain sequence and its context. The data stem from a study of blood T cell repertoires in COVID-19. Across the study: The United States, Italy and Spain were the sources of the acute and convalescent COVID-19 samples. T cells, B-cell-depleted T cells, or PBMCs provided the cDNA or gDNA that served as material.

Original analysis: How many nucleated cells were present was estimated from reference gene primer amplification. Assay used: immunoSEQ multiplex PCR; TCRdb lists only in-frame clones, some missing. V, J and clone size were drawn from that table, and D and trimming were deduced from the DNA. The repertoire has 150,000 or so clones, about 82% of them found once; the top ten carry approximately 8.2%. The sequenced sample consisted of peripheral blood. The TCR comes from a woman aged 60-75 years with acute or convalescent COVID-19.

CDR3 nucleotides: TGTGCCAGCAGTCCAATGACAGGGCTTGGTCAGCCCCAGCATTTT. Translating it yields CASSPMTGLGQPQHF. The chain has TRBV28 and TRBJ1-5; 7 positions agree with TRBD1. The CDR3 contains 15 residues. V lost 5 bases, J lost 6 bases, and 10 bases stayed unmatched. The germline V gene has CDR1 MDHEN and CDR2 SYDVKM.